Shown below are 7 T cell receptor beta chains from a single sample sequenced in a study of cytomegalovirus exposure and HLA in healthy donors. Amplification used 60 Vbeta primers and 13 Jbeta primers. Measured with immunoSEQ multiplex PCR; TCRdb has only the in-frame clones, and not every one. In the table there are around 190,000 clones, around 77% of which are singletons. Sequencing input: PBMCs. Receptors originate from a woman aged 25 to 45 in good health and CMV-seronegative.

A few counts support this clone. The chain carries TRBV11-3 and TRBJ1-1; 7 bases are shared with TRBD1. V gave up 5 bases and J gave up 5 bases; unmatched junction bases: 5. The CDR3 covers 13 residues. Germline CDR1 is SGHNT and CDR2 is YENEEA. In nucleotides, the CDR3 is TGTGCCAGCAGCCGACAGGGTTGGACTGAAGCTTTCTTT. As protein: CASSRQGWTEAFF.

This clone was seen just once. The chain couples TRBV15 to TRBJ1-6; possible D gene TRBD1, 5 bases. CDR1 LNHNV and CDR2 YYDKDF come from the germline V gene (reference sequence). This CDR3 spans 14 amino acids. Trimming cost V 5 bases and J 0 bases, with 5 bases left between them. In DNA, the CDR3 is TGTGCCACCAGCGACAGCTCCTATAATTCACCCCTCCACTTT. Translating it yields CATSDSSYNSPLHF.

This chain uses TRBV11-2 with TRBJ1-4, with 8 bases matching TRBD1. With V trimmed by 1 base and J by 8 bases, 9 bases remained unmatched. Germline CDR1 and CDR2: SGHAT and FQNNGV. The CDR3 is 16 residues long. CDR3 residues: CASSLVQGAWGEKLFF. The DNA of the CDR3 is TGTGCCAGCAGCTTAGTCCAGGGGGCTTGGGGAGAAAAACTGTTTTTT.

This clone was recorded once. The V and J genes are TRBV7-3 and TRBJ2-2; 7 nucleotides match TRBD2. The junction had 8 bases not matched to a gene; V was cut back by 4 bases and J by 3 bases. Looked up from germline, CDR1 is SGHTA and CDR2 is FQGTGA. The CDR3 sequence is 16 residues long. The CDR3 region is CASSSVGGLDTGELFF. The CDR3 nucleotides are TGTGCCAGCAGCTCCGTCGGGGGGTTAGACACCGGGGAGCTGTTTTTT.

The V gene is TRBV30, the J gene TRBJ2-2; perhaps TRBD2 as D (6 bases). Looked up from germline, CDR1 is GTSNPN and CDR2 is SVGIG (reference sequence). The CDR3 has 13 residues. The V and J ends lost 3 bases and 5 bases respectively, with 10 bases between them. In DNA, the CDR3 is TGTGCCTGGAGGGCTCGGGAGACCGGGGAGCTGTTTTTT. Its translation: CAWRARETGELFF.

This rearrangement joins TRBV2 to TRBJ2-7, with D tentatively TRBD2 (7 bases). Per the germline V gene, CDR1 is SNHLY and CDR2 is FYNNEI. Trimming left V 8 bases short and J 1 base short, with 12 bases between. The CDR3 contains 13 residues. CDR3 bases: TGTGCCAGCGGGAGGGGGGCTTCCTACGAGCAGTACTTC. Its protein product is CASGRGASYEQYF.

This clone turned up a few times. The chain joins TRBV2 to TRBJ1-1; possible D gene TRBD1, 5 bases. Trimming left V 2 bases short and J 4 bases short, with 11 bases between. CDR1 and CDR2 from the germline V gene are SNHLY and FYNNEI. The CDR3 runs 14 residues. CDR3: CASSEIRQGTEAFF. Here the CDR3 DNA reads TGTGCCAGCAGTGAAATCCGGCAGGGCACTGAAGCTTTCTTT.